Described below is a single TCR beta chain sequence and its context. The sample is drawn from a study of blood T cells in healthy people across ages. Each sample used at least 7 million PBMCs. The CDR3 covers 19 residues. Germline V CDR1 and CDR2: MNHEY, SMNVEV (reference sequence). The trim removed 7 bases at V and 2 bases at J, leaving 21 bases unmatched. Together with a sample-barcoded 5' primer, a J-beta primer mix was included in a second PCR lasting about 6 to 12 cycles. One entry per CDR3 protein, called by TCRdb with MiXCR from the 5' RACE reads. Counted here are about 1 million distinct CDR3 sequences, under 45% occurring once; the ten biggest clones make up 18%.

Sequenced: blood. V and J are TRBV27 and TRBJ2-3, with TRBD2 matching 7 bases. This TCR was recovered from a woman aged 60-70 years in good health. In nucleotides, the CDR3 is TGTGCCAGCACTGGCGGGAGTCGCCCGAAGGCTATTGTCACAGATACGCAGTATTTT. Translation gives CASTGGSRPKAIVTDTQYF.